Presented here are 11 T cell receptor beta chains from one specimen sequenced in a study of molecular identifiers for immune sequencing clone quantification. TCRdb re-called the PCR reads through MiXCR, storing one row per CDR3 protein. The data hold roughly 8,000 distinct CDR3 sequences, with about 30% observed a single time. Specimen: naive CD8+ T cells from blood, with Jurkat cell RNA spiked in. This sample's subset: FACS-sorted CD8+CD4-CCR7+CD45RA+ naive T cells. All receptors derive from a human donor in good health. Some libraries in this study had Jurkat cell RNA spiked in.

This clonotype was detected a few times. The chain recombines TRBV9 with TRBJ2-7; TRBD2 agrees at 9 bases. After removal of 3 bases from V and 2 bases from J, the junction contained 9 bases not matched to a gene. This CDR3 is 16 amino acids long. Looked up from germline, CDR1 is SGDLS and CDR2 is YYNGEE. The CDR3 DNA follows: TGTGCCAGCAGCGGGAGCCGGGCTAGCGGGGCCTACGAGCAGTACTTC. Its protein is CASSGSRASGAYEQYF.

This clonotype counts as medium-sized (0.01 to 0.1%). The V gene is TRBV12-3 or TRBV12-4, the J gene TRBJ1-4, with a tentative D call TRBD1 (6 bases). Trimming shortened V by 1 base and J by 0 bases, and 21 bases separated the two germline ends. The CDR3 runs 20 residues. CDR3 nucleotides: TGTGCCAGCAGTTTAGTGTTGAGGCAGGACAGCAAAGCAACTAATGAAAAACTGTTTTTT. Translating gives CASSLVLRQDSKATNEKLFF.

Note on this clonotype: A read error may produce the germline difference seen at one junction end. The chain has TRBV27 and TRBJ1-1; D is perhaps TRBD1 (6 bases). Germline V lookup: CDR1 MNHEY, CDR2 SMNVEV (reference sequence). This CDR3 has 16 amino acids. The CDR3 loop reads CANSFGLGGENTEAFF. CDR3 DNA sequence: TGTGCCAACAGTTTTGGCCTGGGGGGCGAAAACACTGAAGCTTTCTTT.

This clonotype ranks as medium-sized. The chain carries TRBV28 and TRBJ2-7; 8 bases fit TRBD2. The ends lost 6 bases at V and 2 bases at J; junction bases unmatched: 12. The CDR3 runs 16 residues. Germline CDR1 reads MDHEN; CDR2 reads SYDVKM. CDR3 loop: CASSRPTSGLTYEQYF. The CDR3 region has the DNA TGTGCCAGCAGCCGTCCCACTAGCGGCCTAACCTACGAGCAGTACTTC.

In its sample, this clonotype was seen a few times. V usage is TRBV7-8 and J usage is TRBJ2-7; 8 nucleotides align to TRBD1. CDR3 length equals 16 residues. Germline CDR1 and CDR2: SGHVS and FQNEAQ. V was pared by 3 bases and J by 1 base, with 8 bases of the junction left unmatched. The CDR3 loop reads CASSFETGVTSYEQYF. In DNA, the CDR3 is TGTGCCAGCAGCTTCGAGACAGGGGTAACTTCCTACGAGCAGTACTTC.

Remarks on this clonotype: One base away lies a much larger clone, so this may be a sequencing read error. CDR3 amino acids: CASKRGEARDTQYF. CDR3 bases: TGTGCCAGCAAGCGGGGCGAAGCAAGAGATACGCAGTATTTT. The chain couples TRBV12-3 or TRBV12-4 to TRBJ2-3; 7 nucleotides match TRBD2. CDR3 length equals 14 residues. The V gene end was trimmed by 7 bases and the J gene end by 5 bases; junction bases not matched to a gene: 9.

This clonotype was counted a few times. The rearrangement links TRBV7-2 to TRBJ2-1; possibly TRBD1 for D (5 bases). This CDR3 has 12 amino acids. V was trimmed by 3 bases and J by 6 bases, leaving 6 bases between them. Germline loops: CDR1 SGHTA, CDR2 FQGNSA. CDR3 protein: CASSFRVNEQFF. The CDR3 bases are TGTGCCAGCAGCTTCAGGGTCAATGAGCAGTTCTTC.

By its share, this clonotype is medium-sized. This chain connects TRBV7-4 to TRBJ2-7; the D is unclear. Deletions cut 7 bases from V and 0 bases from J, with 13 bases between. In germline, CDR1 is SGHVT, CDR2 SQSDAQ. The length of the CDR3 is 14 residues. CDR3 region: CASTPEYNSYEQYF. The CDR3 bases are TGTGCCAGCACCCCAGAGTACAACTCCTACGAGCAGTACTTC.

Comment on this clonotype: Mismatch with germline at one junction end may stem from a read error. The rearrangement uses TRBV4-1 and TRBJ1-1, with no clear D. Per the germline V gene, CDR1 is MGHRA and CDR2 is YSYEKL. The CDR3 has 13 residues. CDR3 sequence (DNA): TGCGCCAGCAGCCAACAGACTAACACTGACGCTTTCTTT. Translated: CASSQQTNTDAFF.

This clonotype has more than one count but fewer than ten. The genes are TRBV5-6 and TRBJ2-6, with D perhaps matching TRBD1 (6 bases). With 2 bases removed from V and 4 bases from J, the gap between germline ends came to 10 bases. This CDR3 has 15 residues. The germline CDR1 and CDR2 sequences are SGHDT and YYEEEE. CDR3 in DNA: TGTGCCAGCAGCTTAGGGACATCGGGGGCCAACGTCCTGACTTTC. It encodes CASSLGTSGANVLTF.

The genes are TRBV28 and TRBJ2-5; D call uncertain. V dropped 2 bases and J dropped 4 bases, with 14 bases sitting between them. Germline values: CDR1 MDHEN, CDR2 SYDVKM. The CDR3 has 15 residues. As DNA, the CDR3 is TGTGCCAGCAGTTTAAGCCGGGCAGCCACAGAGACCCAGTACTTC. Translating gives CASSLSRAATETQYF. The full variable domain, in which reference TRBV28 and TRBJ2-5 provide the parts outside the CDR3, is DVKVTQSSRYLVKRTGEKVFLECVQDMDHENMFWYRQDPGLGLRLIYFSYDVKMKEKGDIPEGYSVSREKKERFSLILESASTNQTSMYLCASSLSRAATETQYFGPGTRLLVL.